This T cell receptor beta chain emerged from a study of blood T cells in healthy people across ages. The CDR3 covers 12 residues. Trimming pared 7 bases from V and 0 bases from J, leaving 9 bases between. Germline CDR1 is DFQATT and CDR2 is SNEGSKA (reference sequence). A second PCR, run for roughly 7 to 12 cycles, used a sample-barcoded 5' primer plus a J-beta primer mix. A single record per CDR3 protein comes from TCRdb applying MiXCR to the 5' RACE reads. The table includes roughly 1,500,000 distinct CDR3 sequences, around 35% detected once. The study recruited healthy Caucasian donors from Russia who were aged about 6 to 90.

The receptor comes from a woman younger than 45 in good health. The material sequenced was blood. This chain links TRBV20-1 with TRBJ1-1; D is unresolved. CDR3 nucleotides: TGCAGTGTCGAGAGCGTGAACACTGAAGCTTTCTTT. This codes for CSVESVNTEAFF.